This is a list of T cell receptor beta chains from one sample in a study of blood T cell repertoires in COVID-19. Generated by immunoSEQ multiplex PCR, the TCRdb table keeps only in-frame clones and is missing some. The sample lists fewer than 450,000 clones; over 75% were seen once. Sequencing used PBMCs or T cells enriched from blood (not recorded which). The receptors here all came from a woman in her twenties or thirties who had recovered from COVID-19. The CDR3 runs from the conserved cysteine through the conserved F or W. Each record gives: J gene, V gene, D gene, clone size, CDR3 protein, CDR3 DNA. D genes are given only for firm matches. For some rows the clone size is stated as once, few or many, or as a class when expanded; others skip it.

TRBJ1-5 | TRBV6-6 | NA | NA | CASSGGGGTGNQPQHF | TGTGCCAGCAGTGGCGGGGGCGGGACCGGGAATCAGCCCCAGCATTTT
TRBJ1-5 | TRBV5-1 | TRBD1 | NA | CASSLGGLSNQPQHF | TGCGCCAGCAGCTTAGGGGGCTTAAGCAATCAGCCCCAGCATTTT
TRBJ2-7 | TRBV7-8 | TRBD2 | NA | CASSPGLAGTYEQYF | TGTGCCAGCAGCCCGGGACTAGCGGGGACCTACGAGCAGTACTTC
TRBJ2-2 | TRBV27 | TRBD2 | NA | CASRALATGELFF | TGTGCCAGCAGGGCACTAGCGACCGGGGAGCTGTTTTTT
TRBJ2-2 | TRBV19 | TRBD2 | NA | CASSMATSGMNTGELFF | TGTGCCAGTAGTATGGCTACTAGCGGAATGAACACCGGGGAGCTGTTTTTT
TRBJ1-1 | TRBV15 | NA | NA | CATSRESRGQNTEAFF | TGTGCCACCAGCAGAGAATCTCGGGGACAGAACACTGAAGCTTTCTTT
TRBJ2-7 | TRBV7-2 | NA | NA | CASSLGAGDEQYF | TGTGCCAGCAGCTTAGGTGCAGGCGACGAGCAGTACTTC
TRBJ2-7 | TRBV4-3 | TRBD2 | NA | CASSPAAGGLYEQYF | TGCGCCAGCAGCCCCGCGGCGGGGGGCCTCTACGAGCAGTACTTC
TRBJ2-1 | TRBV6-5 | NA | NA | CATATQVEQFF | TGTGCCACCGCGACCCAGGTTGAGCAGTTCTTC
TRBJ2-1 | TRBV6-5 | NA | NA | CASMPSSYNEQFF | TGTGCCAGCATGCCTAGCTCCTACAATGAGCAGTTCTTC
TRBJ2-1 | TRBV7-9 | NA | NA | CASSLGSSYNEQFF | TGTGCCAGCAGCTTAGGCAGCTCCTACAATGAGCAGTTCTTC
TRBJ1-1 | TRBV11-2 | NA | NA | CASSFTSTGAPTEAFF | TGTGCCAGCAGCTTCACTTCGACAGGAGCTCCCACTGAAGCTTTCTTT
TRBJ1-2 | TRBV7-8 | NA | NA | CASSHLGKREYGYTF | TGTGCCAGCAGCCATCTCGGGAAGCGGGAATATGGCTACACCTTC
TRBJ2-3 | TRBV11-2 | NA | NA | CASSLGGGISDTQYF | TGTGCCAGCAGCTTGGGGGGGGGCATCTCAGATACGCAGTATTTT
TRBJ1-2 | TRBV7-9 | NA | once | CASSLDAGYGYTF | TGTGCCAGCAGCTTAGATGCAGGATATGGCTACACCTTC
TRBJ1-2 | TRBV7-9 | NA | NA | CASSHGGTYGYTF | TGTGCCAGCAGCCACGGGGGGACGTATGGCTACACCTTC
TRBJ2-7 | TRBV28 | TRBD1 | NA | CASSFSDRDLHEQYF | TGTGCCAGCAGTTTTTCCGACAGGGACCTACACGAGCAGTACTTC
TRBJ1-2 | TRBV3-1/TRBV3-2 | TRBD1 | NA | CASSRTGGRGGYTF | TGTGCCAGCAGCCGGACAGGGGGGAGAGGCGGCTACACCTTC
TRBJ2-1 | TRBV11-2 | TRBD1 | once | CASSLPRQGGSNEQFF | TGTGCCAGCAGCCTACCCCGACAGGGGGGTAGCAATGAGCAGTTCTTC
TRBJ1-5 | TRBV5-6 | TRBD1 | NA | CASSLWQGVVQPQHF | TGTGCCAGCAGCTTGTGGCAGGGGGTTGTGCAGCCCCAGCATTTT
TRBJ2-7 | TRBV10-3 | TRBD2 | NA | CAIRRGGDPESLEQYF | TGTGCCATCAGGCGCGGGGGGGACCCCGAAAGTCTGGAGCAGTACTTC
TRBJ2-7 | TRBV2 | NA | NA | CASSVRTSTAEQYF | TGTGCCAGCAGTGTCCGGACATCTACGGCCGAGCAGTACTTC
TRBJ2-2 | TRBV19 | TRBD1 | NA | CASQAGGTTGELFF | TGTGCCAGCCAAGCAGGGGGTACCACCGGGGAGCTGTTTTTT
TRBJ1-2 | TRBV7-9 | NA | once | CASSFGSNGYTF | TGTGCCAGCAGCTTTGGCTCCAATGGCTACACCTTC
TRBJ2-7 | TRBV11-2 | NA | NA | CASSPPRDEQYF | TGTGCCAGCAGCCCCCCGCGGGACGAGCAGTACTTC
TRBJ2-4 | TRBV14 | NA | NA | CASSQGPPPGNIQYF | TGTGCCAGCAGCCAAGGGCCCCCCCCGGGGAACATTCAGTACTTC
TRBJ2-5 | TRBV9 | TRBD2 | NA | CASSVGRRGVETQYF | TGTGCCAGCAGCGTAGGCCGACGGGGGGTAGAGACCCAGTACTTC
TRBJ2-7 | TRBV3-1/TRBV3-2 | TRBD1 | NA | CASSQVRGLVYEQYF | TGTGCCAGCAGCCAAGTTAGGGGGCTCGTATACGAGCAGTACTTC
TRBJ2-1 | TRBV5-1 | NA | NA | CASSFGQIYNEQFF | TGCGCCAGCAGCTTTGGACAGATCTACAATGAGCAGTTCTTC
TRBJ2-5 | TRBV19 | NA | NA | CASSSSQGETQYF | TGTGCCAGTTCCAGCTCCCAGGGGGAGACCCAGTACTTC
TRBJ1-5 | TRBV5-1 | TRBD1 | once | CASSVSTGDQPQHF | TGCGCCAGCAGCGTATCGACAGGGGATCAGCCCCAGCATTTT
TRBJ2-7 | TRBV6-5 | NA | NA | CASGTDSSVRREQYF | TGTGCCAGCGGTACTGACAGCTCAGTTCGCCGCGAGCAGTACTTC
TRBJ1-1 | TRBV29-1 | NA | NA | CSVTFGARGTEAFF | TGCAGCGTGACGTTTGGGGCGCGGGGCACTGAAGCTTTCTTT
TRBJ1-2 | TRBV28 | TRBD1 | NA | CASTIQGIYGYTF | TGTGCCAGCACCATACAGGGGATCTATGGCTACACCTTC
TRBJ1-4 | TRBV19 | TRBD1 | NA | CASSSPGQGNEKLFF | TGTGCCAGTAGTTCACCGGGACAGGGGAATGAAAAACTGTTTTTT
TRBJ1-5 | TRBV15 | TRBD1 | few | CATSRIDRDQPQHF | TGTGCCACCAGCAGGATAGACAGGGATCAGCCCCAGCATTTT
TRBJ1-1 | TRBV19 | NA | NA | CASSIEGVNTEAFF | TGTGCCAGTAGTATCGAGGGCGTGAACACTGAAGCTTTCTTT
TRBJ2-7 | TRBV5-8 | NA | NA | CASSRGHISYEQYF | TGTGCCAGCAGCAGGGGACATATCTCCTACGAGCAGTACTTC
TRBJ2-3 | TRBV4-1 | TRBD2 | NA | CASSRVPGRESTDTQYF | TGCGCCAGCAGCCGGGTTCCAGGGAGGGAGAGCACAGATACGCAGTATTTT
TRBJ2-5 | TRBV5-1 | TRBD2 | NA | CASSAHISGGVRETQYF | TGCGCCAGCTCGGCCCACATCAGCGGGGGGGTACGAGAGACCCAGTACTTC
TRBJ2-2 | TRBV28 | NA | NA | CASRALANTGELFF | TGTGCCAGCCGTGCCCTAGCGAACACCGGGGAGCTGTTTTTT
TRBJ2-6 | TRBV7-9 | TRBD1 | NA | CASSLSTGVFSGANVLTF | TGTGCCAGCAGCTTATCGACAGGGGTTTTCTCTGGGGCCAACGTCCTGACTTTC
TRBJ1-1 | TRBV7-9 | NA | few | CASSLRGGTEAFF | TGTGCCAGCAGCTTGAGGGGGGGCACTGAAGCTTTCTTT
TRBJ2-1 | TRBV2 | TRBD1 | NA | CASRDRGHEQFF | TGTGCCAGCAGAGACAGGGGCCATGAGCAGTTCTTC
TRBJ2-1 | TRBV7-7 | TRBD2 | NA | CASSPRLAGVINEQFF | TGTGCCAGCAGCCCCCGACTAGCGGGGGTGATAAATGAGCAGTTCTTC
TRBJ1-5 | TRBV28 | TRBD1 | NA | CASSDRENQPQHF | TGTGCCAGCAGTGACAGGGAGAATCAGCCCCAGCATTTT
TRBJ2-7 | TRBV14 | NA | NA | CASSRNRGGSYEQYF | TGTGCCAGCAGCCGGAACAGGGGGGGGTCCTACGAGCAGTACTTC
TRBJ2-4 | TRBV19 | NA | NA | CACSTAAKNIQYF | TGTGCCTGTTCGACTGCAGCCAAAAACATTCAGTACTTC
TRBJ1-2 | TRBV5-8 | NA | NA | CASSRGDTSYYGYTF | TGTGCCAGCAGCCGGGGGGACACTAGCTACTATGGCTACACCTTC
TRBJ2-1 | TRBV5-1 | NA | NA | CASSLLSDSEQFF | TGCGCCAGCAGCTTACTTTCCGACAGCGAGCAGTTCTTC
TRBJ2-3 | TRBV2 | NA | NA | CASSGAHRTDTQYF | TGTGCCAGCAGTGGGGCTCATCGCACAGATACGCAGTATTTT